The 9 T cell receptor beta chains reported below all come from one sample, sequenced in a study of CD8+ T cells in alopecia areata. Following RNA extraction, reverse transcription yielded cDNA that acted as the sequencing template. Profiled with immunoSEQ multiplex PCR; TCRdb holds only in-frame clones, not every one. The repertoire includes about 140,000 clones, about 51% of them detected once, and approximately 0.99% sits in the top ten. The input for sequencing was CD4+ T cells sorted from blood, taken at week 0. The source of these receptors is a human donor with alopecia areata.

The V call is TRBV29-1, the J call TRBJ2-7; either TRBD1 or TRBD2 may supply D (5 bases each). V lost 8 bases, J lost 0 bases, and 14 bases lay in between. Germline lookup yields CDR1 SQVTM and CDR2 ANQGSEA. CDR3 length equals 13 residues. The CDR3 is CSITGPNSYEQYF. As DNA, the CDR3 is TGCAGCATTACGGGACCCAACTCCTACGAGCAGTACTTC.

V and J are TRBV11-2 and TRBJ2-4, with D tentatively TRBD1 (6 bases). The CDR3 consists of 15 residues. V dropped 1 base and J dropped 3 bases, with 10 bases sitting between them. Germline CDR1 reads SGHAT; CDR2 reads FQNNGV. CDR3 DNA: TGTGCCAGCAGCTTAGGGGGGCCGGACAAAAACATTCAGTACTTC. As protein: CASSLGGPDKNIQYF.

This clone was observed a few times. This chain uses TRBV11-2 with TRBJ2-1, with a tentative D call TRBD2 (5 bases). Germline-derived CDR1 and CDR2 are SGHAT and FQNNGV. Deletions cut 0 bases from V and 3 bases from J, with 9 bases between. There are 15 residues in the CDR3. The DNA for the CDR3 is TGTGCCAGCAGCTTAGATGGACGGGACTACAATGAGCAGTTCTTC. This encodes CASSLDGRDYNEQFF.

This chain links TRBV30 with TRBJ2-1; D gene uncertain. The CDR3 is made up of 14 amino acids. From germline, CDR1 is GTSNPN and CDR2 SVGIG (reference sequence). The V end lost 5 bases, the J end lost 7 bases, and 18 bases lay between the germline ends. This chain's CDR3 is CAWASPKWGNEQFF. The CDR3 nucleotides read TGTGCCTGGGCAAGCCCTAAATGGGGAAATGAGCAGTTCTTC.

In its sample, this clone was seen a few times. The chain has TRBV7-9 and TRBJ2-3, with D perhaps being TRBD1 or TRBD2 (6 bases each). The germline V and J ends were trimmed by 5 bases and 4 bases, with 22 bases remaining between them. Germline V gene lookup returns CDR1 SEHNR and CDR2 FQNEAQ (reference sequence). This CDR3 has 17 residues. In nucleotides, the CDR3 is TGTGCCAGCAGCCGCCCCGGCGGGACACCCGGGGCAGATACGCAGTATTTT. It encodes CASSRPGGTPGADTQYF. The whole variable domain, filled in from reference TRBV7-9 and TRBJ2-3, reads DTGVSQNPRHKITKRGQNVTFRCDPISEHNRLYWYRQTLGQGPEFLTYFQNEAQLEKSRLLSDRFSAERPKGSFSTLEIQRTEQGDSAMYLCASSRPGGTPGADTQYFGPGTRLTVL.

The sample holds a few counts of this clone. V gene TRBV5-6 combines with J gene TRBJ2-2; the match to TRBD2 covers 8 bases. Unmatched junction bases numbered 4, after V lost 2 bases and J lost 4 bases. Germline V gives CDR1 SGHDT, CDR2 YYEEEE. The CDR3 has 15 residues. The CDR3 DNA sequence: TGTGCCAGCAGCTTAAGCGGGAGATTCACCGGGGAGCTGTTTTTT. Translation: CASSLSGRFTGELFF.

CDR3 amino acids: CATSRDRVPGGYTF. CDR3 sequence (DNA): TGTGCCACCAGCAGAGATAGGGTGCCGGGAGGCTACACCTTC. The chain joins TRBV15 to TRBJ1-2; D gene uncertain. Trimming left V 0 bases short and J 8 bases short, with 13 bases between. The V gene's germline CDR1 is LNHNV and CDR2 YYDKDF (reference sequence). The CDR3 has 14 residues.

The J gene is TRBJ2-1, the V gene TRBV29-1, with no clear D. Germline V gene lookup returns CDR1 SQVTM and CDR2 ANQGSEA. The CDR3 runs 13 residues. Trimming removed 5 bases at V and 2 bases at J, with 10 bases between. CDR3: CSVSPRTYNEQFF. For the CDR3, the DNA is TGCAGCGTTTCACCCAGAACCTACAATGAGCAGTTCTTC.

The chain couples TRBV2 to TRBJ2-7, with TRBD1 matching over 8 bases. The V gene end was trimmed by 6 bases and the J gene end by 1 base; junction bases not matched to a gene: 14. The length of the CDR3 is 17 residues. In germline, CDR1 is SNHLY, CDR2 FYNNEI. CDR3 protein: CASSGHRIGQGSYEQYF. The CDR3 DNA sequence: TGTGCCAGCAGCGGACATCGTATTGGACAGGGTTCCTACGAGCAGTACTTC.